What follows are 7 T cell receptor beta chains derived from one specimen sequenced in a study of blood T cell repertoires in COVID-19. Profiling relied on immunoSEQ multiplex PCR, and the TCRdb table lists in-frame clones only, not all of them. This table has roughly 250,000 clones, roughly 87% appearing once. The sequencing sample was made of peripheral blood. Receptors were obtained from a man between 60 and 75 years old who had recovered from COVID-19.

This chain uses TRBV5-4 with TRBJ2-3; 8 nucleotides match TRBD2. The V gene's germline CDR1 is SGHNT and CDR2 YYREEE (reference sequence). V shed 0 bases and J 8 bases; nucleotides not matched to a gene: 14. CDR3 length: 17 amino acids. DNA for the CDR3: TGTGCCAGCAGCTTGGTAGCAAGCGGGGGAGGGCTCGTTACGCAGTATTTT. This translates into CASSLVASGGGLVTQYF.

This chain joins TRBV7-6 and TRBJ1-2, with no clear D. This CDR3 region has 11 residues. The ends were cut back, 3 bases at V and 6 bases at J, with 5 bases in the middle. In germline, CDR1 is SGHVS, CDR2 FNYEAQ. The CDR3 is CASSFYDGYTF. Written as DNA, the CDR3 is TGTGCCAGCAGCTTCTACGATGGCTACACCTTC.

This rearrangement joins TRBV7-2 to TRBJ1-6, with D tentatively TRBD1 (5 bases). Trimming left V 3 bases short and J 9 bases short, with 18 bases between. This CDR3 comprises 16 residues. Germline assignment: CDR1 SGHTA and CDR2 FQGNSA. In nucleotides, the CDR3 is TGTGCCAGCAGCTTGTCCCAGACTCGGGGGACTTCACCCCTCCACTTT. Protein: CASSLSQTRGTSPLHF.

V is TRBV10-3 and J is TRBJ2-1; 14 bases align to TRBD2. V lost 9 bases to trimming and J lost 8 bases; unmatched junction nucleotides: 6. Germline CDR1 ENHRY, CDR2 SYGVKD. There are 14 residues in the CDR3. Here the CDR3 reads CAMRGTSGGYEQFF. The DNA for the CDR3 is TGTGCCATGAGGGGGACTAGCGGGGGTTATGAGCAGTTCTTC.

The V gene is TRBV29-1, the J gene TRBJ2-5; D uncertain. There are 13 residues in the CDR3. V was cut by 2 bases and J by 3 bases, with 10 bases left in between. Per germline, CDR1 SQVTM and CDR2 ANQGSEA. CDR3 DNA sequence: TGCAGCGTTGAACGGTCGAGGAAAGAGACCCAGTACTTC. It is translated as CSVERSRKETQYF.

V is TRBV19 and J is TRBJ2-7; no clear D. CDR1 and CDR2 (germline): LNHDA, SQIVND (reference sequence). The germline V and J ends were trimmed by 6 bases and 1 base, with 13 bases remaining between them. The CDR3 is made up of 14 amino acids. The CDR3 region is CASSPGTASYEQYF. The CDR3 coding sequence is TGTGCCAGTAGCCCCGGAACAGCATCCTACGAGCAGTACTTC.

In this sample, this clone turned up once. The rearrangement joins TRBV2 to TRBJ2-7; D gene unclear. With 7 bases removed from V and 4 bases from J, the gap between germline ends came to 17 bases. Germline CDR1 and CDR2: SNHLY and FYNNEI. This CDR3 has 14 residues. The CDR3: CASTQDNRYYEQYV. In DNA, the CDR3 is TGTGCCAGCACCCAAGACAATCGGTATTACGAGCAGTACGTC.